The clone carrying this T cell receptor beta chain was recorded at least ten times. Its antigen is as yet unknown. This sample was taken from a study of T cell repertoires in cytomegalovirus infection. The overall study: HLA-B-restricted CMV epitopes that are well studied were used alongside recently identified HLA-C-restricted ones. Based on public TCR beta signatures, there were indications of CMV infection and of a matching HLA type. Overall study results and limits: In two of eight donors, the top clonotype was HLA-C-restricted CMV-specific.

TCRdb re-called the reads with MiXCR, one entry per CDR3 protein. Of under 850,000 distinct CDR3 sequences listed, around 35% are singletons. This CDR3 is 14 amino acids long. Germline V gene data show CDR1 as SGHTA and CDR2 as FQGNSA. V lost 2 bases, J lost 4 bases, and 3 bases stayed unmatched. The sample was cultured PBMCs, taken from culture after CMV antigen stimulation. V and J are TRBV7-2 and TRBJ2-3, with 7 bases identical to TRBD1. This TCR derives from a human donor in good health (CMV status not recorded). Some clones in this sample may be carry-over from other donors' samples. CDR3 in amino acids: CASSLSGQADTQYF. CDR3 in DNA: TGTGCCAGCAGCTTATCAGGACAGGCAGATACGCAGTATTTT. The variable domain in full, completed from reference TRBV7-2 and TRBJ2-3, reads GAGVSQSPSNKVTEKGKDVELRCDPISGHTALYWYRQSLGQGLEFLIYFQGNSAPDKSGLPSDRFSAERTGGSVSTLTIQRTQQEDSAVYLCASSLSGQADTQYFGPGTRLTVL.